This is a list of T cell receptor beta chains from one sample in a study of identical twins. TCRdb ran MiXCR on the 5' RACE reads and lists one entry per CDR3 protein. Of about 720,000 distinct CDR3 sequences listed, roughly 8% are singletons. Another study also made use of these data, one on yellow fever vaccine responses in identical twins.

The sequencing input was PBMCs. These receptors came from a woman aged 18-30 years in good health. Both conserved end residues are part of each CDR3. Each record gives: V gene, clone size, J gene, D gene, CDR3 protein, CDR3 DNA. The D gene is left open where the match is weak. Size is stated for part of the rows, as once, few or many counts, or as a class when the clone is expanded.

TRBV20-1,few,TRBJ2-7,-,CSATGGSGSYEQYF,TGCAGTGCCACTGGAGGTAGCGGTTCCTACGAGCAGTACTTC
TRBV19,few,TRBJ2-3,-,CAVGSDTQYF,TGTGCCGTTGGATCAGATACGCAGTATTTT
TRBV7-2,-,TRBJ2-6,TRBD1,CASSLAGTGLNSGANVLTF,TGTGCCAGCAGCTTAGCGGGGACAGGGCTAAACTCTGGGGCCAACGTCCTGACTTTC
TRBV7-9,few,TRBJ2-1,-,CASSSWGATLTYNEQFF,TGTGCCAGCAGCTCTTGGGGCGCCACATTAACCTACAATGAGCAGTTCTTC
TRBV29-1,many,TRBJ2-1,TRBD2,CSGGTSVYNEQFF,TGCAGCGGAGGGACTAGCGTCTACAATGAGCAGTTCTTC
TRBV12-3/TRBV12-4,many,TRBJ2-7,TRBD2,CASSPGTRVMEQYF,TGTGCCAGCAGCCCCGGGACTAGGGTGATGGAGCAGTACTTC
TRBV6-1,few,TRBJ1-1,TRBD1,CASMQGVPSEAFF,TGTGCCAGCATGCAGGGGGTACCATCGGAAGCTTTCTTT
TRBV29-1,-,TRBJ1-1,-,CSVATGTEAFF,TGCAGCGTGGCAACAGGGACAGAAGCTTTCTTT
TRBV9,-,TRBJ2-7,TRBD1,CASSGQGGPYEQYF,TGTGCCAGCAGCGGACAGGGTGGTCCGTACGAGCAGTACTTC
TRBV11-2,-,TRBJ2-7,TRBD1,CASSFRTGWFEQYF,TGTGCCAGCAGCTTCCGGACAGGGTGGTTCGAGCAGTACTTC
TRBV27,-,TRBJ2-7,-,CASSPPTSSYEQYF,TGTGCCAGCAGTCCCCCGACCAGTTCCTACGAGCAGTACTTC
TRBV11-2,-,TRBJ2-5,-,CASSLLEGTIQGTQYF,TGTGCCAGCAGCTTACTAGAGGGGACGATCCAGGGGACCCAGTACTTC
TRBV6-1,-,TRBJ1-2,TRBD1,CASRGAGGIYGYTF,TGTGCCTCAAGGGGGGCAGGGGGCATCTATGGCTACACCTTC
TRBV9,-,TRBJ2-2,-,CASSPRTVIAGELFF,TGTGCCAGCAGCCCTCGGACAGTGATCGCCGGGGAGCTGTTTTTT
TRBV27,few,TRBJ2-7,TRBD2,CASSLALGLAGAYEQYF,TGTGCCAGCAGTTTGGCCCTAGGACTAGCGGGAGCCTACGAGCAGTACTTC
TRBV29-1,many,TRBJ2-3,TRBD1,CSVVPRDRASDTQYF,TGCAGCGTTGTCCCCCGGGACAGGGCTTCAGATACGCAGTATTTT
TRBV27,-,TRBJ2-1,-,CASSPSGGKANEQFF,TGTGCCAGCAGTCCCTCGGGGGGCAAAGCCAATGAGCAGTTCTTC
TRBV10-3,many,TRBJ2-2,TRBD1,CAISPGQTNTGELFF,TGTGCCATCAGCCCGGGACAGACGAACACCGGGGAGCTGTTTTTT
TRBV7-2,-,TRBJ2-5,-,CASRPAGQETQYF,TGTGCCAGCAGACCGGCGGGCCAAGAGACCCAGTACTTC
TRBV28,-,TRBJ2-2,TRBD1,CASSRRWTGPRGTGELFF,TGTGCCAGCAGCCGGAGATGGACAGGCCCACGGGGCACCGGGGAGCTGTTTTTT
TRBV30,many,TRBJ1-2,-,CAWTESNYGYTF,TGTGCCTGGACCGAATCTAACTATGGCTACACCTTC
TRBV28,-,TRBJ2-7,-,CASSLSVSEQYF,TGTGCCAGCAGTTTATCGGTCTCCGAGCAGTACTTC
TRBV20-1,few,TRBJ2-2,TRBD2,CSARMAGGYTGELFF,TGCAGTGCTAGAATGGCGGGGGGCTACACCGGGGAGCTGTTTTTT
TRBV10-3,many,TRBJ1-3,-,CAISQENSGNTIYF,TGTGCCATCAGTCAAGAGAACTCTGGAAACACCATATATTTT
TRBV7-2,many,TRBJ2-1,-,CASSLDRGPPNEQFF,TGTGCCAGCAGCTTAGATAGGGGCCCTCCCAATGAGCAGTTCTTC
TRBV28,-,TRBJ2-1,TRBD2,CASILAGSYNEQFF,TGTGCCAGCATACTAGCGGGGTCCTACAATGAGCAGTTCTTC
TRBV4-1,many,TRBJ2-5,-,CASSQEDRPQETQYF,TGCGCCAGCAGCCAAGAGGACAGACCTCAAGAGACCCAGTACTTC
TRBV9,few,TRBJ2-1,-,CASSVGGADEQFF,TGTGCCAGCAGCGTGGGGGGGGCCGATGAGCAGTTCTTC
TRBV7-6,few,TRBJ2-3,-,CASSLLSGMGSDTQYF,TGTGCCAGCAGCTTACTCTCGGGAATGGGGTCAGATACGCAGTATTTT
TRBV7-3,many,TRBJ1-2,-,CASSYSEGSGYTF,TGTGCCAGCAGCTACAGTGAGGGGTCCGGCTACACCTTC
TRBV6-5,few,TRBJ1-1,-,CASSWGADTNTEAFF,TGTGCCAGCAGTTGGGGTGCGGACACGAACACTGAAGCTTTCTTT
TRBV9,-,TRBJ2-1,TRBD1,CASSGARTGGGNEQFF,TGCGCCAGCAGCGGGGCCAGGACAGGGGGTGGGAATGAGCAGTTCTTC
TRBV6-5,-,TRBJ2-1,-,CASSYSSPPGHNEQFF,TGTGCCAGCAGTTACTCGTCGCCTCCAGGCCACAATGAGCAGTTCTTC
TRBV5-1,few,TRBJ1-4,-,CASSSGTKNEKLFF,TGCGCCAGCAGCTCCGGGACAAAAAATGAAAAACTGTTTTTT
TRBV6-5,few,TRBJ2-3,-,CASSKPGYTQYF,TGTGCCAGCAGTAAACCGGGATATACGCAGTATTTT
TRBV28,-,TRBJ2-6,-,CASSFPQGNQYSGANVLTF,TGTGCCAGCAGCTTCCCACAGGGCAACCAATACTCTGGGGCCAACGTCCTGACTTTC
TRBV30,few,TRBJ2-1,-,CAWGAGSYNEQFF,TGTGCCTGGGGGGCGGGTTCCTACAATGAGCAGTTCTTC
TRBV7-9,few,TRBJ2-2,-,CASSALAGAGELFF,TGTGCCAGCAGCGCGTTAGCTGGGGCCGGGGAGCTGTTTTTT
TRBV11-2,-,TRBJ2-7,-,CASNLLGGSSSYEQYF,TGTGCCAGCAACCTCCTCGGAGGGTCGAGCTCCTACGAGCAGTACTTC
TRBV6-1,-,TRBJ2-7,TRBD2,CASRSPGLANNAQYF,TGTGCCAGCAGATCACCGGGACTAGCGAACAACGCCCAGTACTTC
TRBV11-2,-,TRBJ2-1,-,CASSLPGLSDEQFF,TGTGCCAGCAGCCTCCCCGGGTTGAGCGATGAGCAGTTCTTC
TRBV9,few,TRBJ2-2,-,CASSVEGAGELFF,TGTGCCAGCAGCGTAGAAGGAGCCGGGGAGCTGTTTTTT
TRBV3-1,many,TRBJ2-3,-,CASSQAGGSTDTQYF,TGTGCCAGCAGTCAAGCCGGGGGCTCCACAGATACGCAGTATTTT
TRBV12-3/TRBV12-4,many,TRBJ2-2,TRBD2,CASSSGGALVGELFF,TGTGCCAGCAGTAGCGGGGGAGCTTTGGTCGGGGAGCTGTTTTTT
TRBV21-1,-,TRBJ2-3,-,CASSKYGRF,TGTGCCAGCAGTAAATACGGGAGGTTT
TRBV29-1,many,TRBJ2-1,-,CSVDLLGARLVNEQFF,TGCAGCGTCGACCTGCTGGGGGCTAGACTGGTCAATGAGCAGTTCTTC
TRBV20-1,many,TRBJ2-3,TRBD2,CSAAPLAGGSEADTQYF,TGCAGTGCTGCCCCTCTAGCGGGAGGGTCGGAGGCAGATACGCAGTATTTT
TRBV4-3,many,TRBJ1-1,-,CASSQKQAREAFF,TGCGCCAGCAGCCAGAAACAGGCCCGGGAGGCTTTCTTT
TRBV20-1,once,TRBJ2-5,TRBD1,CSARGQGLMYQETQYF,TGCAGTGCTAGAGGACAGGGATTAATGTACCAAGAGACCCAGTACTTC
TRBV6-2/TRBV6-3,few,TRBJ2-7,TRBD2,CASSRRTSGKSYEQYF,TGTGCCAGCAGCCGACGGACTAGCGGCAAATCCTACGAGCAGTACTTC
TRBV9,-,TRBJ2-6,-,CASSPSGAGANVLTF,TGTGCCAGCAGTCCCTCCGGGGCTGGGGCCAACGTCCTGACTTTC
TRBV29-1,many,TRBJ2-1,TRBD1,CSVGRQGDEQFF,TGCAGCGTTGGACGACAGGGGGATGAGCAGTTCTTC
TRBV6-5,few,TRBJ2-2,-,CASSSWEGAGRAGELFF,TGTGCCAGCAGTTCGTGGGAAGGGGCCGGGCGCGCCGGGGAGCTGTTTTTT
TRBV20-1,-,TRBJ2-7,-,CSAPTQGSYEQYF,TGCAGTGCACCGACCCAGGGGAGCTACGAGCAGTACTTC
TRBV7-9,-,TRBJ2-1,-,CASSLVVPQNEQFF,TGTGCCAGCAGCTTGGTGGTCCCACAAAATGAGCAGTTCTTC
TRBV7-9,many,TRBJ2-1,TRBD2,CASSISGGSYNEQFF,TGTGCCAGCAGCATTAGCGGGGGGTCCTACAATGAGCAGTTCTTC
TRBV12-3/TRBV12-4,many,TRBJ1-1,-,CASSSSTGPTEAFF,TGTGCCAGCAGTTCCTCGACAGGTCCCACTGAAGCTTTCTTT
TRBV6-1,-,TRBJ2-1,TRBD2,CASWGGSSYNEQFF,TGTGCCAGCTGGGGGGGGAGCTCCTACAATGAGCAGTTCTTC
TRBV18,few,TRBJ1-5,-,CASSPRGNGQPQHF,TGTGCCAGCTCACCACGGGGAAACGGACAGCCCCAGCATTTT
TRBV5-1,-,TRBJ2-1,-,CASYQGQSSYNEQFF,TGCGCCAGCTACCAGGGCCAGAGCTCCTACAATGAGCAGTTCTTC